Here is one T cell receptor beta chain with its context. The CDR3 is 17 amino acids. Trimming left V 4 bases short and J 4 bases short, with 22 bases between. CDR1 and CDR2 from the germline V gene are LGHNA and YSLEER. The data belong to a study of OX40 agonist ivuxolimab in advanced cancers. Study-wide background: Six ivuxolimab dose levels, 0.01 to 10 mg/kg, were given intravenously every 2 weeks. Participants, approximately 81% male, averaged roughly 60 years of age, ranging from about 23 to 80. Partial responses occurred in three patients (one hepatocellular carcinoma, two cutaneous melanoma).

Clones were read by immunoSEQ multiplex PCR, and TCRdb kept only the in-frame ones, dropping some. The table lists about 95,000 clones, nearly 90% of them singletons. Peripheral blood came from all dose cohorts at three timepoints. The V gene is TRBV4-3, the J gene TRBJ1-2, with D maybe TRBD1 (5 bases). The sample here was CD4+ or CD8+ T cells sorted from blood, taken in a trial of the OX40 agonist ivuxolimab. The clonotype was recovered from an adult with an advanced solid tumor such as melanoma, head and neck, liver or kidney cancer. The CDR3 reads CASSPRGQGSVGYGYTF. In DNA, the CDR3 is TGCGCCAGCAGCCCTCGTGGGCAGGGATCAGTAGGCTATGGCTACACCTTC.